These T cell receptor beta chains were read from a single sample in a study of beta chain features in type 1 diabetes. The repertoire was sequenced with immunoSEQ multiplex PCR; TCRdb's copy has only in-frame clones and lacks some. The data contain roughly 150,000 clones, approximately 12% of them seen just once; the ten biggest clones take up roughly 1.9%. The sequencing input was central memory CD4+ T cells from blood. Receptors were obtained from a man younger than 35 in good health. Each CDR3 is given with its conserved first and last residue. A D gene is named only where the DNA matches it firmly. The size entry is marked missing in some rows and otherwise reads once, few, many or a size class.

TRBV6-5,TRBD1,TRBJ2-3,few,CASIPRTGGTDTQYF,TGTGCCAGCATCCCAAGGACAGGGGGCACAGATACGCAGTATTTT
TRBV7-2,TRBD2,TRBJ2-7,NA,CASSLMASGGIYEQYF,TGTGCCAGCAGCTTAATGGCTAGCGGGGGGATCTACGAGCAGTACTTC
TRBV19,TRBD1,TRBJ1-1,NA,CASSIDRDTEAFF,TGTGCCAGTAGTATTGACAGGGACACTGAAGCTTTCTTT
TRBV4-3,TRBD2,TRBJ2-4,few,CASSPRGAGGLSIQYF,TGCGCCAGCAGCCCCCGGGGAGCGGGGGGGCTATCCATTCAGTACTTC
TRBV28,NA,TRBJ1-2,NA,CASSSDQGIKGYTF,TGTGCCAGCAGTTCAGACCAGGGAATCAAGGGCTACACCTTC
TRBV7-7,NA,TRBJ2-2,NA,CASSPGARNTGELFF,TGTGCCAGCAGTCCGGGGGCGAGGAACACCGGGGAGCTGTTTTTT
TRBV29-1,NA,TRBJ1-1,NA,CSVGTRQATEAFF,TGCAGCGTCGGTACCCGACAGGCGACTGAAGCTTTCTTT
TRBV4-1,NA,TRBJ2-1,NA,CASSGISSYNEQFF,TGCGCCAGCAGTGGGATTAGCTCCTACAATGAGCAGTTCTTC
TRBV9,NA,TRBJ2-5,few,CASKGREETQYF,TGTGCCAGCAAAGGCAGAGAAGAGACCCAGTACTTC
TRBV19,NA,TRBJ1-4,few,CASSAGQHYEKLFF,TGTGCCAGTTCCGCCGGGCAGCACTATGAAAAACTGTTTTTT
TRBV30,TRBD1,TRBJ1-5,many,CAWTGQGNQPQHF,TGTGCCTGGACCGGACAGGGAAATCAGCCCCAGCATTTT
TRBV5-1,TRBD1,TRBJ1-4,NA,CASSSGTGSEKLFF,TGCGCCAGCAGCTCCGGGACAGGGAGCGAAAAACTGTTTTTT
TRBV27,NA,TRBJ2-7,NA,CASSRQVSYEQYF,TGTGCCAGCAGTCGTCAGGTTTCCTACGAGCAGTACTTC
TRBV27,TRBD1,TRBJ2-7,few,CASRGQETYEQYF,TGTGCCAGCAGGGGACAGGAGACCTACGAGCAGTACTTC
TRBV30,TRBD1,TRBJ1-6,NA,CASGQGNSPLHF,TGTGCCTCGGGACAGGGAAATTCACCCCTCCACTTT
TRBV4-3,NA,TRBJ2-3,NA,CASSQRRQGEDTQYF,TGCGCCAGCAGCCAGAGGAGACAAGGCGAGGATACGCAGTATTTT
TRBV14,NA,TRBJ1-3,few,CASSQAWQNTIYF,TGTGCCAGCAGCCAAGCGTGGCAAAACACCATATATTTT
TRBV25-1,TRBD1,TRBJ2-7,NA,CASSRRRGTGSYEQYF,TGTGCCAGCAGTCGGCGTCGGGGGACAGGGTCCTACGAGCAGTACTTC
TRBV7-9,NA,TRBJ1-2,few,CASSLANNYGYTF,TGTGCCAGCAGCTTAGCCAATAACTATGGCTACACCTTC
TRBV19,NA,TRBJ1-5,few,CASSISDVYSNQPQHF,TGTGCCAGTAGTATCTCGGACGTATATAGCAATCAGCCCCAGCATTTT
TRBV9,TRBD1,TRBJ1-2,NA,CASSASGQGLLNYGYTF,TGTGCCAGCAGCGCCTCGGGACAGGGCCTCCTTAACTATGGCTACACCTTC
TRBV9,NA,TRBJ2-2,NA,CASGSPVGELFF,TGTGCCAGCGGATCCCCCGTCGGGGAGCTGTTTTTT
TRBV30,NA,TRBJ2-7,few,CAWSAFLAIPYEQYF,TGTGCCTGGAGTGCCTTTCTAGCGATCCCGTACGAGCAGTACTTC
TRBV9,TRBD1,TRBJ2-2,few,CASSVWGQGASGELFF,TGTGCCAGCAGCGTGTGGGGACAGGGGGCCTCCGGGGAGCTGTTTTTT
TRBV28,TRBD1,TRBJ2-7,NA,CASSSTPGTGRNEQYF,TGTGCCAGCAGTTCTACCCCCGGGACAGGGAGGAACGAGCAGTACTTC
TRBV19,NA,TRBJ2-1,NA,CASSIPPTTGSYNEQFF,TGTGCCAGTAGTATTCCCCCCACTACAGGCTCCTACAATGAGCAGTTCTTC